The 4 T cell receptor beta chains below all came from one sample that was sequenced in a study of T cell repertoires in cytomegalovirus infection. TCRdb analysed the reads with MiXCR anew, one entry per CDR3 protein. The repertoire holds under 850,000 distinct CDR3 sequences, roughly 36% seen once, with about 2.8% in the top ten. Sequencing used PBMCs. The receptors stem from a human donor in good health (CMV status not recorded). Some clones in this sample may be carry-over from other donors' samples.

The chain combines TRBV27 with TRBJ1-5; D is ambiguous. Per germline, CDR1 MNHEY and CDR2 SMNVEV (reference sequence). This CDR3 contains 14 residues. The V and J ends lost 0 bases and 6 bases respectively, with 9 bases between them. The CDR3 DNA reads TGTGCCAGCAGTTTATCAGGGTTTACTCAGCCCCAGCATTTT. This sequence encodes CASSLSGFTQPQHF.

The table lists this clonotype with a few counts. The chain has TRBV7-2 and TRBJ2-5; 9 bases fit TRBD1. J gave up 4 bases and V 5 bases, and 11 bases lay outside the gene matches. CDR3 size: 16 residues. CDR1 is SGHTA, CDR2 FQGNSA, per germline. CDR3: CASSPGTGFFGETQYF. For the CDR3, the DNA is TGTGCCAGCAGCCCCGGGACAGGGTTTTTCGGAGAGACCCAGTACTTC.

The chain recombines TRBV7-8 with TRBJ1-2, with 7 positions matching TRBD1. The germline gives CDR1 SGHVS, CDR2 FQNEAQ. V shed 5 bases and J 6 bases; nucleotides not matched to a gene: 15. The CDR3 covers 16 residues. CDR3 DNA: TGTGCCAGCAGCCCACGACAGGGTTTGACCGCCCATGGCTACACCTTC. Translated, it gives CASSPRQGLTAHGYTF.

The rearrangement joins TRBV12-3 or TRBV12-4 to TRBJ1-2; a weak D match, TRBD1 (5 bases). This CDR3 is 14 amino acids long. V was clipped by 8 bases and J by 4 bases, with 17 bases between them. CDR3 DNA sequence: TGTGCCAGCCGTCAGGAGAGGGGATTCTATGGCTACACCTTC. This sequence encodes CASRQERGFYGYTF.